This section outlines one TCR beta chain sequence together with its context. This entry comes from a study of blood T cell repertoires in COVID-19. Background on the study: Material from acute and convalescent COVID-19 was sourced from the United States, Italy and Spain.

Methods used by the authors: Using reference gene primer amplification, nucleated cell counts were estimated. The data were produced by immunoSEQ multiplex PCR, yet TCRdb's version contains in-frame clones alone and is incomplete. That table gives V, J and clone size, and the DNA gave D and trimming. The sample gives some 350,000 clones, around 90% of which show up once; less than 5.5% is in the top ten. Trimming removed 0 bases at V and 4 bases at J, with 10 bases between. The germline CDR1 and CDR2 sequences are MNHEY and SVGAGI. The CDR3 contains 15 residues. The receptor was isolated from a young man who had recovered from COVID-19. This chain joins TRBV6-5 and TRBJ2-1; tentatively, D is TRBD2 (5 bases). Sequences were obtained from PBMCs or T cells enriched from blood (not recorded which). The CDR3 DNA is TGTGCCAGCAGTTACTCGATGGAGGAATACAATGAGCAGTTCTTC. It encodes CASSYSMEEYNEQFF.